Here is one TCR beta chain with its context. Its antigen specificity is not known. The record has no base qualities; no much larger clone is one base away. Collaborating institutions collected whole blood in K2EDTA tubes following their own protocols. For TCRbeta analysis, collaborator samples were shipped as frozen whole blood, as isolated PBMCs, or as DNA extracted from either sample type. This entry is derived from a study of blood T cell repertoires in COVID-19 (dated by TCRdb to the early 2020s). For context, the study as a whole: Collaborator samples came from the United States, Italy and Spain and covered acute and convalescent phases of COVID-19. The material from the prospective study consisted of cDNA or gDNA derived from T cells, B-cell-depleted T cells, or PBMCs. The dataset comprised deeply sampled blood TCRbeta repertoires from subjects exposed to, actively infected with, or recovered from COVID-19. The repertoires were released in a freely available public database meant as a resource for research on the immune response to SARS-CoV-2. The samples were drawn from two sources: the first 160 participants of the ongoing ImmuneRACE study, and 1,254 subjects contributed by 6 global collaborators. Sample metadata almost always included a de-identified subject ID, COVID-19 status, age in years and sex. Where available, HLA class I and class II types were obtained from metadata supplied by the sample provider rather than from assay-based typing. Paper-wide results and their limitations: Clinical and demographic metadata were provided uncurated, with the amount varying by source and participant.

TCRbeta CDR3 regions were amplified from genomic DNA by means of the immunoSEQ Assay, a bias-controlled multiplex PCR. Processing in the source paper ran as follows. The number of nucleated cells in each sample was estimated by amplification of reference gene primers within the assay. To quantify the absolute abundance of each unique TCRbeta CDR3 rearrangement, sequence reads were collapsed and filtered. For each sample, productive Simpson clonality was calculated by taking the square root of Simpson's diversity index across productive rearrangements. Drawn from immuneACCESS, this table holds only the in-frame rearrangements with V and J called that TCRdb kept. Clones are partly lost; checked studies trace under half to an unresolved V gene and leave the rest unexplained. The V and J calls and clone size come from that table; D and trimming were worked out from the DNA. This sample gives some 81,000 clones in total; roughly 96% of them show up just once. Around 4.7% of the sample is in the top ten clones.

CDR1 is given as SGHTA and CDR2 as FQGNSA, both from the germline V gene. V and J lose 5 bases and 2 bases, and a span of 12 bases separates them. From its cysteine to its phenylalanine, the CDR3 spans 14 amino acids. This entry keeps only the CDR3 DNA: 42 bases, framed from base 1. The sequence was obtained from a human donor with active COVID-19. The donor label of this sample is uncertain. The rearranged chain carries TRBV7-2 and TRBJ1-1, with the D gene call left open. Sequenced sample: peripheral blood. CDR3 region: CASSPSVGNTEAFF. The nucleotide sequence reads TGTGCCAGCAGCCCAAGCGTAGGTAACACTGAAGCTTTCTTT.